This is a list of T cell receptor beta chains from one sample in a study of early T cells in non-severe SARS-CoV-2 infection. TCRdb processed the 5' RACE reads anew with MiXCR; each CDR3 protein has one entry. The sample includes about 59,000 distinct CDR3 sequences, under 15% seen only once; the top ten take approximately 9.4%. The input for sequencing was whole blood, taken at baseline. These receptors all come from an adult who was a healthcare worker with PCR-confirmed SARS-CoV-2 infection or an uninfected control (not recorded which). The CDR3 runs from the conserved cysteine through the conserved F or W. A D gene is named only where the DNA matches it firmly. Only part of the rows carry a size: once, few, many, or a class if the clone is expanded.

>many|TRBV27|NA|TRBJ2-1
TGTGCCAGCAGTTCCGGCAATGAGCAGTTCTTC
CASSSGNEQFF
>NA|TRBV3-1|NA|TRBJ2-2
TGTGCCAGCAAGGAAATCCCCGACACCGGGGAGCTGTTTTTT
CASKEIPDTGELFF
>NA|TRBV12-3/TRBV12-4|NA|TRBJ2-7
TGTGCCAGCAGTTTCTCCCCCTACGAGCAGTACTTC
CASSFSPYEQYF
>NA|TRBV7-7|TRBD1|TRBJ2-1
TGTGCTAGCAGCTTAAGACAGGGATCAACTGAGCAGTTCTTC
CASSLRQGSTEQFF
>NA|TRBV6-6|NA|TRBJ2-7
TGTGCCAGCAGACTCGACTACTCCTACGAGCAGTACTTC
CASRLDYSYEQYF
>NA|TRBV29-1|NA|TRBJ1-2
TGCAGCGTTGCGGTAGACTTCGGCTACACCTTC
CSVAVDFGYTF
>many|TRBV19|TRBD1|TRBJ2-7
TGTGCCAGTACTCCTAAGGGGGCAGGGGAGCAGTACTTC
CASTPKGAGEQYF
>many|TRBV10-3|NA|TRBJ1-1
TGTGCCATCAGTGAGGAGGTACGACAGAGGGGAAACACTGAAGCTTTCTTT
CAISEEVRQRGNTEAFF
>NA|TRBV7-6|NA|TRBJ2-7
TGTGCCAGCTCCCCTGCTGGGGGTGGGGAGCAGTACTTC
CASSPAGGGEQYF
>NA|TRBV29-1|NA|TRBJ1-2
TGCAGCGTCGTAGGGGGGGGTTTAAACTATGGCTACACCTTC
CSVVGGGLNYGYTF
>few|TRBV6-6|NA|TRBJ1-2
TGTGCCAGCATAAACAGGGCGGGATTTGGCTACACCTTC
CASINRAGFGYTF
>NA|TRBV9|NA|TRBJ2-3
TGTGCCAGCAGTCACGGGGCAGATACGCAGTATTTT
CASSHGADTQYF